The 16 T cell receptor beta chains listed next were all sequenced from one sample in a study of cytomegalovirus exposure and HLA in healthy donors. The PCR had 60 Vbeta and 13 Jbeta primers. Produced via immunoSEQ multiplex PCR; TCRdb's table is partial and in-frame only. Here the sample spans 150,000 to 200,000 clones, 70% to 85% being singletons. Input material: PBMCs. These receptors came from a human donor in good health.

CDR3 protein: CASSLGLQGVPEAFF. The CDR3 bases are TGCGCCAGCAGCTTGGGTCTACAGGGTGTCCCTGAAGCTTTCTTT. The V and J genes are TRBV5-1 and TRBJ1-1; tentative D call: TRBD1 (6 bases). The CDR3 is made up of 15 amino acids. Trimming stripped 0 bases from V and 6 bases from J, with 15 bases between. Germline CDR1 reads SGHRS; CDR2 reads YFSETQ.

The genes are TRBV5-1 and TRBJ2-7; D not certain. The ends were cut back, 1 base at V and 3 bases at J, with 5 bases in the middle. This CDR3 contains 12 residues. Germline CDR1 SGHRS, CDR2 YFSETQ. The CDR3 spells CASSLPGYEQYF. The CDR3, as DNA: TGCGCCAGCAGCTTGCCAGGCTACGAGCAGTACTTC.

CDR3 amino acids: CASSLRPGQEWYYGYTF. As DNA, the CDR3 is TGTGCCAGCAGCTTAAGACCCGGACAGGAATGGTACTATGGCTACACCTTC. This chain links TRBV7-8 with TRBJ1-2; TRBD1 matches 7 bases. This CDR3 is 17 amino acids long. Germline CDR1 reads SGHVS; CDR2 reads FQNEAQ. Germline trimming cut 2 bases from V and 3 bases from J; bases unmatched to any gene: 12.

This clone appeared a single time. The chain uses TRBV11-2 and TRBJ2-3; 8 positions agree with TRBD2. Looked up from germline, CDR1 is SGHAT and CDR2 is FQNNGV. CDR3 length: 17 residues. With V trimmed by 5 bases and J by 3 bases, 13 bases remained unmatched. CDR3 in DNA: TGTGCCAGCAGCGACCGGGGGGGGGCTGGAAAAACAGATACGCAGTATTTT. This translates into CASSDRGGAGKTDTQYF.

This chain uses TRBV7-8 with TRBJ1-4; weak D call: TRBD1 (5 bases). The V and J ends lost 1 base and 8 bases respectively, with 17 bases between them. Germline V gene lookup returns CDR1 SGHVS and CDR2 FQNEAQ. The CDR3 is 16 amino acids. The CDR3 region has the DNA TGTGCCAGCAGCTTAGATCGGGAGGGGACCGGGGAAAAACTGTTTTTT. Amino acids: CASSLDREGTGEKLFF.

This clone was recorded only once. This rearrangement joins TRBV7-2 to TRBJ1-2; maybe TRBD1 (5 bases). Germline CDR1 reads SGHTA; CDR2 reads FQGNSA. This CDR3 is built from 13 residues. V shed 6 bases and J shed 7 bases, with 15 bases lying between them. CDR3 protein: CASSQGPGGGYTF. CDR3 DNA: TGTGCCAGCAGTCAGGGCCCGGGCGGTGGCTACACCTTC.

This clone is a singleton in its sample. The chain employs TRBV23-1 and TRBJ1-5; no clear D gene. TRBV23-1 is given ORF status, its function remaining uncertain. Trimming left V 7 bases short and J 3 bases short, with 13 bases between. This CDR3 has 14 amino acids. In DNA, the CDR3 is TGCGCCAGCACCGGCCCGGGAAACAATCAGCCCCAGCATTTT. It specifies CASTGPGNNQPQHF.

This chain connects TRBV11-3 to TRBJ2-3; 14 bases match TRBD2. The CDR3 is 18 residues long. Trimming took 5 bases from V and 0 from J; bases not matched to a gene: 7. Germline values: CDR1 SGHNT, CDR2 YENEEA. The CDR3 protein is CASSAGTSGGLSTDTQYF. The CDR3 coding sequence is TGTGCCAGCAGCGCCGGGACTAGCGGGGGCCTGAGCACAGATACGCAGTATTTT.

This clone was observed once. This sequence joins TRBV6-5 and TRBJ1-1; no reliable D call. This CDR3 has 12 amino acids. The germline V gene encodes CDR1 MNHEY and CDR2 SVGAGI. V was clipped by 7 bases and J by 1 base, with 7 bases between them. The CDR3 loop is CASIRGNTEAFF. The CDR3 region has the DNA TGTGCCAGCATCCGGGGGAACACTGAAGCTTTCTTT.

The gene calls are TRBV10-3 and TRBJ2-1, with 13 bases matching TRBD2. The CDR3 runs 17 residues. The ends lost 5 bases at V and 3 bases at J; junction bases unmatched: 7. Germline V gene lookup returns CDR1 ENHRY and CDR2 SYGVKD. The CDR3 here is CAISPHRTSGGYNEQFF. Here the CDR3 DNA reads TGTGCCATCAGTCCACATCGGACTAGCGGGGGCTACAATGAGCAGTTCTTC.

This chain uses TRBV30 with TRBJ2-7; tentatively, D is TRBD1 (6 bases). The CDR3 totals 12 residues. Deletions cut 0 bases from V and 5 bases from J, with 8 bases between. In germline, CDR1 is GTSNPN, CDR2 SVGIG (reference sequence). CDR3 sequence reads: CAWSVGDNEQYF. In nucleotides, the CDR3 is TGTGCCTGGAGTGTAGGGGACAACGAGCAGTACTTC.

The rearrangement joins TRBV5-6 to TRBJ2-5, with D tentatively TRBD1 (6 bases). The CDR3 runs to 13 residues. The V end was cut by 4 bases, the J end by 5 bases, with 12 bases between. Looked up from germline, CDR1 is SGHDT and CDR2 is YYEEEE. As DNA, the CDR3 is TGTGCCAGCAGCCCACAGGGCGGGGAGACCCAGTACTTC. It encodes CASSPQGGETQYF.

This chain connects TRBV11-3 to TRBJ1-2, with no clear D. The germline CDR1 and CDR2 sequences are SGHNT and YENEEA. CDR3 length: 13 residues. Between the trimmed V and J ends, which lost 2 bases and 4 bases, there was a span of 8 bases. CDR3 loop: CASSLSGGYGYTF. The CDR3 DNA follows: TGTGCCAGCAGCTTATCGGGTGGCTATGGCTACACCTTC.

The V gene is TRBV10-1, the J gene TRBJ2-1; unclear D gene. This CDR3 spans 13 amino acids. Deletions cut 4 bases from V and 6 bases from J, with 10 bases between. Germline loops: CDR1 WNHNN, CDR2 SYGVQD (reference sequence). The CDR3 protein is CASSVGRRNEQFF. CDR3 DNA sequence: TGCGCCAGCAGTGTTGGCAGGCGCAATGAGCAGTTCTTC.

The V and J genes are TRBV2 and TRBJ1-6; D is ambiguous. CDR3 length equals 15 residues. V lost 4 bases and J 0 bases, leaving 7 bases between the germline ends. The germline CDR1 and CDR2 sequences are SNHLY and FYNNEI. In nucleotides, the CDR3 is TGTGCCAGCAGTGTTGGGAGCTCCTATAATTCACCCCTCCACTTT. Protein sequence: CASSVGSSYNSPLHF.

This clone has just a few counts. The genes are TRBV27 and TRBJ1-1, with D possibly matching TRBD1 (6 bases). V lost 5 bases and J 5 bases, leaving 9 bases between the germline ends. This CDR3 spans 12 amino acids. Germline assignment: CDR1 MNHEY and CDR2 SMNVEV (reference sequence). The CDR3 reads CASSPTGTEAFF. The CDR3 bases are TGTGCCAGCAGTCCCACAGGGACTGAAGCTTTCTTT.